The 2 T cell receptor beta chains below come from one sample, sequenced in a study of T cell responses to AZD1222 COVID-19 vaccine. TCRdb keeps only in-frame clones here, not all; method: immunoSEQ multiplex PCR. The sample yields about 26,000 clones, 88% seen once. The sample consisted of peripheral blood, taken 28 days after the second AZD1222 dose. The receptors come from an adult who received the AZD1222 COVID-19 vaccine.

V is TRBV7-2 and J is TRBJ1-6; no reliable D call. Germline CDR1 is SGHTA and CDR2 is FQGNSA. The germline V and J ends were trimmed by 1 base and 6 bases, with 13 bases remaining between them. CDR3 length equals 16 residues. CDR3 nucleotides: TGTGCCAGCAGCTTAGTCGTCGCCGGGAGTAATTCACCCCTCCACTTT. This gives the protein CASSLVVAGSNSPLHF.

This chain joins TRBV19 and TRBJ1-2; D is perhaps TRBD1 (6 bases). The CDR3 consists of 14 residues. Germline assignment: CDR1 LNHDA and CDR2 SQIVND (reference sequence). Deletions cut 7 bases from V and 0 bases from J, with 12 bases between. The CDR3 sequence is CASTLDSTNYGYTF. The CDR3 nucleotides are TGTGCCAGTACCCTGGACAGCACTAACTATGGCTACACCTTC. Together with reference TRBV19 and TRBJ1-2, the CDR3 gives the full variable domain: DGGITQSPKYLFRKEGQNVTLSCEQNLNHDAMYWYRQDPGQGLRLIYYSQIVNDFQKGDIAEGYSVSREKKESFPLTVTSAQKNPTAFYLCASTLDSTNYGYTFGSGTRLTVV.